This record concerns one T cell receptor (beta chain) sequence. Germline V gene data show CDR1 as LNHDA and CDR2 as SQIVND (reference sequence). The CDR3 has 13 residues. Trimming removed 1 base at V and 7 bases at J, with 10 bases between. The data stem from a study of blood T cell repertoires in COVID-19. Generated by immunoSEQ multiplex PCR, the TCRdb table keeps only in-frame clones and is missing some. The data contain 150,000 to 200,000 clones, about 86% of them singletons. The source material was peripheral blood. The chain recombines TRBV19 with TRBJ1-1; D is unclear. This clonotype was obtained from a woman in her seventies with acute or convalescent COVID-19. In DNA, the CDR3 is TGTGCCAGTAGTATAGTGGAGGCGGGTGAAGCTTTCTTT. Its translation is CASSIVEAGEAFF. The full variable domain, completed using reference TRBV19 and TRBJ1-1, is DGGITQSPKYLFRKEGQNVTLSCEQNLNHDAMYWYRQDPGQGLRLIYYSQIVNDFQKGDIAEGYSVSREKKESFPLTVTSAQKNPTAFYLCASSIVEAGEAFFGQGTRLTVV.